These 23 T cell receptor beta chains share one sample of origin, sequenced in a study of blood T cell repertoires in COVID-19. The assay was immunoSEQ multiplex PCR, and TCRdb's table has in-frame clones only and misses some. This table holds 250,000 to 350,000 clones, roughly nine tenths found once. The sequencing input was PBMCs or T cells enriched from blood (not recorded which). These receptors all stem from a man in his 60s who had recovered from COVID-19.

The genes are TRBV20-1 and TRBJ2-7; no reliable D call. Between the trimmed V and J ends, which lost 6 bases and 5 bases, there was a span of 8 bases. The CDR3 sequence is 10 residues long. The germline gives CDR1 DFQATT, CDR2 SNEGSKA (reference sequence). The CDR3: CSAQLDEQYF. The CDR3 coding sequence is TGCAGTGCGCAGTTGGACGAGCAGTACTTC.

This clone has just a few counts. The genes are TRBV19 and TRBJ2-7; TRBD2 matches at 14 bases. J gave up 6 bases and V 4 bases, and 2 bases lay outside the gene matches. CDR3 length equals 14 residues. Germline CDR1 LNHDA, CDR2 SQIVND (reference sequence). Here the CDR3 DNA reads TGTGCCAGTAGTACGGGACTAGCGGGAGTCGAGCAGTACTTC. Its translation: CASSTGLAGVEQYF.

CDR3 loop: CASSQGTANSPLHF. DNA of the CDR3: TGTGCCAGCAGCCAAGGGACAGCGAATTCACCCCTCCACTTT. The chain recombines TRBV14 with TRBJ1-6; a possible D gene is TRBD1 (6 bases). Germline-derived CDR1 and CDR2 are SGHDN and FVKESK. This CDR3 has 14 residues. The V gene lost 1 base and the J gene lost 7 bases, with 8 bases spanning the gap.

The rearrangement joins TRBV3-1 (or the pseudogene TRBV3-2) to TRBJ1-2; D possibly corresponds to TRBD1 (5 bases). CDR1 is LGHDT and CDR2 is YNNKEL in the germline V gene (reference sequence). V was pared by 4 bases and J by 8 bases, with 17 bases between. The CDR3 sequence is 14 residues long. CDR3 bases: TGTGCCAGCAGCCGTCAGCAGGGTTCGGAAGGCTACACCTTC. Translating it yields CASSRQQGSEGYTF.

This chain connects TRBV27 to TRBJ1-1; 8 nucleotides match TRBD1. Germline CDR1 reads MNHEY; CDR2 reads SMNVEV (reference sequence). The length of the CDR3 is 17 residues. J lost 4 bases, V lost 0 bases, and 10 bases had no gene match. CDR3 nucleotides: TGTGCCAGCAGTTTATCGGGGCAGGGGGCGAAATTCACTGAAGCTTTCTTT. It translates to CASSLSGQGAKFTEAFF.

The V call is TRBV15, the J call TRBJ2-3; TRBD2 might be the D (5 bases). Trimming removed 0 bases from V and 2 bases from J, with 15 bases in between. The CDR3 has 17 amino acids. The germline CDR1 and CDR2 sequences are LNHNV and YYDKDF (reference sequence). CDR3 nucleotide sequence: TGTGCCACCAGCAGAGATCGTAACACTAGATTCACAGATACGCAGTATTTT. It yields the protein CATSRDRNTRFTDTQYF.

This clone was seen only once. The genes are TRBV6-5 and TRBJ2-1; 9 bases fit TRBD1. After removal of 10 bases from V and 5 bases from J, the junction contained 12 bases not matched to a gene. The CDR3 has 15 amino acids. CDR1 is MNHEY and CDR2 is SVGAGI in the germline V gene. The CDR3 reads CATRHPDRGNNEQFF. CDR3 in DNA: TGTGCCACTAGACACCCGGACAGGGGCAACAATGAGCAGTTCTTC.

The rearrangement links TRBV3-1 (or the pseudogene TRBV3-2) to TRBJ2-1, with D perhaps TRBD1 (7 bases). CDR1 is LGHDT, CDR2 YNNKEL, per germline (reference sequence). Trimming stripped 4 bases from V and 8 bases from J, with 24 bases between. The CDR3 is 17 residues long. The CDR3 protein is CASSPPIWRGPRDEQFF. CDR3 in DNA: TGTGCCAGCAGCCCTCCCATATGGAGGGGGCCTCGGGATGAGCAGTTCTTC.

In nucleotides, the CDR3 is TGTGCCAGCAGCCTCGGGTTCTCTGGGGCCAACGTCCTGACTTTC. Amino acids: CASSLGFSGANVLTF. The J gene is TRBJ2-6, the V gene TRBV5-4, with D hard to call. V gave up 4 bases and J gave up 0 bases, with 8 bases separating them. Germline CDR1 SGHNT, CDR2 YYREEE (reference sequence). The CDR3 is made up of 15 amino acids.

The rearrangement uses TRBV4-3 and TRBJ2-6; D gene uncertain. In germline, CDR1 is LGHNA, CDR2 YSLEER. This CDR3 is built from 14 residues. Trimming shortened V by 1 base and J by 2 bases, and 3 bases separated the two germline ends. The CDR3 DNA sequence: TGCGCCAGCAGCCAAGGTACTGGGGCCAACGTCCTGACTTTC. This encodes CASSQGTGANVLTF.

V is TRBV5-4 and J is TRBJ2-1; TRBD2 matches at 7 bases. Germline V CDR1 and CDR2: SGHNT, YYREEE (reference sequence). Trimming cost V 4 bases and J 5 bases; bases outside gene matches: 6. The CDR3 spans 14 residues. CDR3 residues: CASSPQGLHNEQFF. Written as DNA, the CDR3 is TGTGCCAGCAGCCCCCAGGGACTACACAATGAGCAGTTCTTC.

CDR3 sequence (DNA): TGTGCCAGCAGCTCGAAGACAGGGGGGGGTGAGAATCAGCCCCAGCATTTT. Amino acids: CASSSKTGGGENQPQHF. The chain employs TRBV7-2 and TRBJ1-5; 9 nucleotides agree with TRBD1. The V segment lost 4 bases and the J segment 4 bases; nucleotides outside the gene matches: 11. Germline V lookup: CDR1 SGHTA, CDR2 FQGNSA. This CDR3 contains 17 residues.

Concerning this clone: A much more abundant neighbour one base away suggests this may be a read error. Here the CDR3 reads CASRGTGNTEAFF. CDR3 DNA: TGTGCCAGCAGGGGGACAGGGAACACTGAAGCTTTCTTT. The genes are TRBV6-5 and TRBJ1-1; 8 bases are shared with TRBD1. This CDR3 comprises 13 residues. Looked up from germline, CDR1 is MNHEY and CDR2 is SVGAGI. The ends lost 6 bases at V and 1 base at J; junction bases unmatched: 1.

The chain employs TRBV7-2 and TRBJ2-1; weak D call: TRBD1 (5 bases). CDR1 and CDR2 from the germline V gene are SGHTA and FQGNSA. The CDR3 is made up of 15 amino acids. Trimming took off 3 bases at V and 2 bases at J, with 11 bases between the two ends. The CDR3 sequence: CASSFGRAPYNEQFF. DNA for the CDR3: TGTGCCAGCAGCTTTGGCAGGGCGCCCTACAATGAGCAGTTCTTC.

This chain links TRBV9 with TRBJ2-7; 7 bases fit TRBD2. V shed 4 bases, J shed 1 base, and the junction held 8 bases outside the gene matches. The CDR3 has 15 amino acids. Germline CDR1 SGDLS, CDR2 YYNGEE. CDR3 residues: CASSTSVGGSYEQYF. The DNA for the CDR3 is TGTGCCAGCAGCACTAGCGTTGGTGGGTCCTACGAGCAGTACTTC.

The chain employs TRBV19 and TRBJ2-3, with 9 positions matching TRBD2. The CDR3 runs 15 residues. Germline V gene data show CDR1 as LNHDA and CDR2 as SQIVND (reference sequence). The J segment lost 8 bases and the V segment lost 3 bases, leaving 9 bases of the junction unmatched. The CDR3 sequence is CASSMSSGRGATQYF. The CDR3 coding sequence is TGTGCCAGTAGTATGAGTAGCGGGAGAGGAGCTACGCAGTATTTT.

The chain couples TRBV5-5 to TRBJ2-1, with D maybe TRBD2 (5 bases). Germline V CDR1 and CDR2: SGHKS, YYEKEE (reference sequence). CDR3 length equals 14 residues. V was clipped by 0 bases and J by 4 bases, with 8 bases between them. CDR3 sequence (DNA): TGTGCCAGCAGCTTGGCCGGGATTTACAATGAGCAGTTCTTC. This encodes CASSLAGIYNEQFF.

The chain joins TRBV23-1 to TRBJ1-1; D is undetermined. TRBV23-1 is assigned to the ORF class and has an uncertain function. The CDR3 covers 18 residues. Trimming shortened V by 2 bases and J by 3 bases, and 22 bases separated the two germline ends. The CDR3 protein is CASSQKGRQVAMDTEAFF. The CDR3 nucleotides read TGCGCCAGCAGTCAAAAAGGTCGGCAGGTGGCGATGGACACTGAAGCTTTCTTT.

The chain has TRBV6-2 or TRBV6-3 and TRBJ1-5; the D gene is possibly TRBD1 (5 bases). Germline loops: CDR1 MNHEY, CDR2 SVGEGT. V lost 2 bases and J lost 3, with 11 bases in between. This CDR3 has 15 residues. The CDR3 spells CASSYDGGFNQPQHF. The CDR3 DNA reads TGTGCCAGCAGTTACGACGGGGGATTCAATCAGCCCCAGCATTTT.

The V gene is TRBV30, the J gene TRBJ1-4, with D hard to call. The V and J ends lost 3 bases and 7 bases respectively, with 15 bases between them. The germline gives CDR1 GTSNPN, CDR2 SVGIG (reference sequence). The CDR3 contains 14 residues. The DNA for the CDR3 is TGTGCCTGGAGACGGGAGCCCCCGGGTGAAAAACTGTTTTTT. It specifies CAWRREPPGEKLFF.

This chain uses TRBV29-1 with TRBJ2-2; maybe TRBD2 (5 bases). This CDR3 region has 15 residues. Germline V lookup: CDR1 SQVTM, CDR2 ANQGSEA. Trimming stripped 5 bases from V and 6 bases from J, with 19 bases between. CDR3 bases: TGCAGCGTTAGGAGGTTGACGGAGGCGGCCGGGGAGCTGTTTTTT. Translated: CSVRRLTEAAGELFF.

V is TRBV6-6 and J is TRBJ1-5; D is unresolved. V was cut by 5 bases and J by 1 base, with 12 bases left in between. The CDR3 contains 15 residues. CDR1 and CDR2 (germline): MNHNY, SVGAGI (reference sequence). The CDR3 region has the DNA TGTGCCAGCAGTCGGGCAAGACAAAGCAATCAGCCCCAGCATTTT. This gives the protein CASSRARQSNQPQHF.

The V call is TRBV14, the J call TRBJ1-1, with D possibly matching TRBD1 (5 bases). V shed 6 bases and J shed 8 bases, with 13 bases lying between them. The germline CDR1 and CDR2 sequences are SGHDN and FVKESK. The CDR3 spans 12 residues. The CDR3 coding sequence is TGTGCCAGCAGTCGTGACCAGGGCGAAGCTTTCTTT. This gives the protein CASSRDQGEAFF.